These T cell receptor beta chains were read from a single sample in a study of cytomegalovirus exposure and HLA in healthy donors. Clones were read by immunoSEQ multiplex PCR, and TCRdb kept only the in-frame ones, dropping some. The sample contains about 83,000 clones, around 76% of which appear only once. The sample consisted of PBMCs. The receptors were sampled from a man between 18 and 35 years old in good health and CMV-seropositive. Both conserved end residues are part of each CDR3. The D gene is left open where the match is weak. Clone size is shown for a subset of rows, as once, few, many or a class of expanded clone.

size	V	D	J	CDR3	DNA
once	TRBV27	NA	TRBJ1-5	CASSLRGKNQPQHF	TGTGCCAGCAGTTTAAGGGGGAAAAATCAGCCCCAGCATTTT
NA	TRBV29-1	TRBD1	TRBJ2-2	CSVRLPPTGANTGELFF	TGCAGCGTTCGCCTTCCCCCAACAGGGGCGAACACCGGGGAGCTGTTTTTT
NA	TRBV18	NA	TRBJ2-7	CASSPTGTNTYEQYF	TGTGCCAGCTCACCAACCGGGACAAACACCTACGAGCAGTACTTC
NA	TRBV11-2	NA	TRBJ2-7	CASSLAGGNNEQYF	TGTGCCAGCAGCTTAGCAGGAGGGAACAACGAGCAGTACTTC
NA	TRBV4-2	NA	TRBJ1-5	CASSQDGRAAIGPQHF	TGTGCCAGCAGCCAAGACGGGCGGGCCGCCATTGGGCCCCAGCATTTT
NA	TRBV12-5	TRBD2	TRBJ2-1	CASGTSASTSSYNEQFF	TGTGCTAGTGGCACTAGCGCCTCGACGAGCTCCTACAATGAGCAGTTCTTC
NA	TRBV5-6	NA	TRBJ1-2	CASSLGRTGGYTF	TGTGCCAGCAGCTTAGGCCGAACGGGTGGCTACACCTTC
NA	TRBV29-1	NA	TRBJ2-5	CSVPRFLLRIRLQETQYF	TGCAGCGTCCCGCGTTTTCTACTCCGGATCAGGCTACAAGAGACCCAGTACTTC
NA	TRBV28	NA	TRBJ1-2	CASSLEGYGYTF	TGTGCCAGCAGTTTGGAGGGTTATGGCTACACCTTC
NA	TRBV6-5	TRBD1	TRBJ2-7	CASSYSTTGGNEQYF	TGTGCCAGCAGTTACTCTACGACAGGGGGGAACGAGCAGTACTTC
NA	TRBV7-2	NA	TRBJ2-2	CASSSDTGELFF	TGTGCCAGCAGCTCCGACACCGGGGAGCTGTTTTTT
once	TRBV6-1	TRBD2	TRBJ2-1	CASSEERLAIIEQFF	TGTGCCAGCAGTGAAGAACGACTAGCGATCATCGAGCAGTTCTTC
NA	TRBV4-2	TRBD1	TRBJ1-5	CASSQARQGGNQPQHF	TGTGCCAGCAGCCAAGCTCGACAGGGCGGGAATCAGCCCCAGCATTTT
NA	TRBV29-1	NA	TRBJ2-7	CSAARAGEQYF	TGCAGCGCGGCGAGGGCAGGAGAGCAGTACTTC
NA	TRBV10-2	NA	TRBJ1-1	CASSPPGETEAFF	TGCGCCAGCAGTCCTCCTGGAGAGACTGAAGCTTTCTTT
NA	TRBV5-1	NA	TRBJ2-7	CASSLSVGEQYF	TGCGCCAGCAGCTTGTCGGTCGGCGAGCAGTACTTC
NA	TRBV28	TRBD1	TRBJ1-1	CASAYRGFNTEAFF	TGTGCCAGCGCTTACAGGGGTTTCAACACTGAAGCTTTCTTT
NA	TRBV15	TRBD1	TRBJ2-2	CATSRDLRGIGELFF	TGTGCCACCAGCAGGGACCTCAGGGGGATCGGGGAGCTGTTTTTT
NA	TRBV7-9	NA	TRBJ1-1	CASSLAQGAEAFF	TGTGCCAGCAGCTTAGCGCAGGGCGCTGAAGCTTTCTTT
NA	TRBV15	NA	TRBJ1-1	CATSRAGTPYTEAFF	TGTGCCACCAGCAGAGCCGGGACACCCTACACTGAAGCTTTCTTT
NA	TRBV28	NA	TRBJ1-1	CASSPRNTEAFF	TGTGCCAGCAGTCCTCGGAACACTGAAGCTTTCTTT
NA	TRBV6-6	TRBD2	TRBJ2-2	CASSYLLAGAGELFF	TGTGCCAGCAGTTATCTACTAGCGGGAGCCGGGGAGCTGTTTTTT
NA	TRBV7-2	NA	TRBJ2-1	CASSFFSYNEQFF	TGTGCCAGCAGCTTCTTTTCCTACAATGAGCAGTTCTTC
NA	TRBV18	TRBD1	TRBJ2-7	CASSPKDRGGYEQYF	TGTGCCAGCTCACCTAAGGACAGGGGTGGTTACGAGCAGTACTTC
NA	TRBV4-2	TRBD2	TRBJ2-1	CASSQDPAGRIYNEQFF	TGTGCCAGCAGCCAAGACCCTGCCGGGAGGATCTACAATGAGCAGTTCTTC
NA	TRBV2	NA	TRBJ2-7	CASSEGGTLYEQYF	TGTGCCAGCAGTGAAGGCGGGACTCTCTACGAGCAGTACTTC
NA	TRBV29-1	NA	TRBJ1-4	CSGSFSGRLFF	TGCAGCGGGAGCTTTAGCGGACGGCTGTTTTTT
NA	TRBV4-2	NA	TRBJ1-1	CASSQGRNTEAFF	TGTGCCAGCAGCCAGGGCAGGAACACTGAAGCTTTCTTT
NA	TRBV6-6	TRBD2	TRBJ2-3	CASIDKGTSGGYTQYF	TGTGCCAGCATCGATAAGGGGACTAGCGGGGGATACACGCAGTATTTT
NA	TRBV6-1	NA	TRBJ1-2	CASSGTGKNYGYTF	TGTGCCAGCAGTGGGACGGGGAAGAACTATGGCTACACCTTC
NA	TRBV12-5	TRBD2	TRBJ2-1	CASGLAGGLNEQFF	TGTGCTAGTGGTTTAGCGGGAGGGCTCAATGAGCAGTTCTTC
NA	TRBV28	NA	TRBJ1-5	CASWGRPNQPQHF	TGTGCCAGCTGGGGCAGGCCGAATCAGCCCCAGCATTTT
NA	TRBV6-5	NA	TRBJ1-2	CASTPRGLYGYTF	TGTGCCAGCACCCCTCGCGGACTCTATGGCTACACCTTC
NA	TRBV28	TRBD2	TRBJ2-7	CASSTPGLGTGEQYF	TGTGCCAGCAGTACCCCGGGACTAGGAACTGGGGAGCAGTACTTC
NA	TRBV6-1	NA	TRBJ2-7	CASSEGTAPSYEQYF	TGTGCCAGCAGTGAAGGGACAGCTCCCTCCTACGAGCAGTACTTC
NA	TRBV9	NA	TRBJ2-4	CASGGATKNIQYF	TGTGCCAGCGGTGGGGCGACCAAAAACATTCAGTACTTC
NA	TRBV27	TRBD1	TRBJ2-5	CASSQRRGRETQYF	TGTGCCAGCAGCCAGCGCAGGGGGAGAGAGACCCAGTACTTC
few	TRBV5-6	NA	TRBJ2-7	CASSFKNSYEQYF	TGTGCCAGCAGCTTCAAAAACTCCTACGAGCAGTACTTC
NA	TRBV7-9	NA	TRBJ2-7	CASGLGAASYEQYF	TGTGCCAGCGGGCTAGGGGCAGCCTCCTACGAGCAGTACTTC
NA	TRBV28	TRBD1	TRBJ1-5	CASRRTGEGNQPQHF	TGTGCCAGCAGACGGACAGGGGAAGGCAATCAGCCCCAGCATTTT
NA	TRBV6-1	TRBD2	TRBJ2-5	CASSEQVAGGPLQETQYF	TGTGCCAGCAGTGAACAGGTAGCGGGAGGGCCCCTCCAAGAGACCCAGTACTTC
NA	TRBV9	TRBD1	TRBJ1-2	CASSPQGKKDGYTF	TGTGCCAGCAGCCCACAGGGGAAGAAGGATGGCTACACCTTC
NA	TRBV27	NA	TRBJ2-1	CASSLSGSNEQFF	TGTGCCAGCAGTTTATCCGGGTCCAATGAGCAGTTCTTC
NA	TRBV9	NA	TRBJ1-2	CASSVVGRASGYTF	TGTGCCAGCAGCGTAGTTGGCAGGGCGAGTGGCTACACCTTC
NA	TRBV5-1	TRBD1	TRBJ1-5	CASSPGTGAGQPQHF	TGCGCCAGCAGCCCTGGGACAGGGGCAGGTCAGCCCCAGCATTTT
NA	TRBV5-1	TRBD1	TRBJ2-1	CASSWGQGYNEQFF	TGCGCCAGCAGCTGGGGACAGGGATACAATGAGCAGTTCTTC
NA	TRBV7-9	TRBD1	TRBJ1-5	CASSLTGVQPQHF	TGTGCCAGCAGCCTGACAGGGGTTCAGCCCCAGCATTTT
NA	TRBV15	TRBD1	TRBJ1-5	CATSRGTGETQPQHF	TGTGCCACCAGCCGCGGGACAGGAGAAACCCAGCCCCAGCATTTT
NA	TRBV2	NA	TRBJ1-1	CASSALLFLNTEAFF	TGTGCCAGCAGTGCCCTACTCTTTCTGAACACTGAAGCTTTCTTT